The source of this T cell receptor beta chain is a study of human T cells and chemical hapten exposure. At the level of the study: Upper inner arm skin measuring approximately 2 cm by approximately 2 cm received 2% DPC for sensitization.

The CDR3 is 13 residues long. The germline gives CDR1 SGHTA, CDR2 FQGNSA. Trimming pared 4 bases from V and 8 bases from J, leaving 12 bases between. MiXCR was run by TCRdb on the RACE reads, yielding one entry per CDR3 protein. The sample lists about 290,000 distinct CDR3 sequences; approximately 8% were seen once. Time point given: pre-sensitization, week 0. Treatment indicated: therapeutic diphenylcyclopropenone sensitization with weekly scalp DPC. Overall study findings and caveats: Expanded TCRs formed significantly more large CDR3 similarity clusters than controls.

A word on this clonotype: As yet, its antigen is unknown.

This receptor was identified in a man aged 18 to 35 with alopecia areata. Some clones in this sample may be carry-over from other donors' samples. This rearrangement joins TRBV7-2 to TRBJ2-1; maybe TRBD2 (5 bases). The sequenced sample was whole blood, obtained in connection with sensitization to the hapten diphenylcyclopropenone (DPC). The CDR3: CASSSTRGHEQFF. The DNA of the CDR3 is TGTGCCAGCAGCTCTACTAGAGGCCATGAGCAGTTCTTC.